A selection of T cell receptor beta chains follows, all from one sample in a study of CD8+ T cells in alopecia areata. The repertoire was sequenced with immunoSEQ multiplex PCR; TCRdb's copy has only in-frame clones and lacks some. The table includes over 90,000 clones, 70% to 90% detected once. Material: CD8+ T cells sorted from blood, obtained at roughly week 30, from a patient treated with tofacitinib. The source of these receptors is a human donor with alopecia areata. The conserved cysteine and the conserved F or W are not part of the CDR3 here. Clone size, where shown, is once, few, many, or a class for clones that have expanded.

CDR3: ASSLNPSGETWGEQY
size: few
V: TRBV11-2

CDR3: ASSAKIPGLAGGNTGELF
size: -
V: TRBV27

CDR3: ASRGGPSGNTIY
size: -
V: TRBV9

CDR3: SVLTGAYEQY
size: -
V: TRBV29-1

CDR3: ASSLASKGDNEQF
size: once
V: TRBV7-7

CDR3: ASSPSAGVTETQY
size: few
V: TRBV5-4

CDR3: ASSSFQPRLAARGYGSYEQY
size: -
V: TRBV27

CDR3: AISELSEPYEQY
size: -
V: TRBV10-3

CDR3: ASSFGRQGAQETQY
size: -
V: TRBV11-2

CDR3: SVGETGWSEAF
size: -
V: TRBV29-1

CDR3: ASRGAGANVLT
size: few
V: TRBV6-4

CDR3: ASSFPGPDTQY
size: -
V: TRBV27

CDR3: AISESRLAGRQETQY
size: -
V: TRBV10-3

CDR3: ASSSAWGTTDTQY
size: -
V: TRBV7-3

CDR3: ASSPGQGAYEQY
size: -
V: TRBV6-5

CDR3: ASSVGSIDEQY
size: -
V: TRBV7-9

CDR3: ASSPTTLSSSPLH
size: -
V: TRBV19

CDR3: ASSASGDEQF
size: -
V: TRBV10-2

CDR3: ASSFSGGALDTQY
size: -
V: TRBV7-3

CDR3: AWRQGRGRGDSYEQY
size: -
V: TRBV30

CDR3: ASSEYVAPNTDTQY
size: -
V: TRBV25-1

CDR3: AITDSYEQY
size: -
V: TRBV10-3

CDR3: SVLTGNTDTQY
size: few
V: TRBV29-1

CDR3: ASSSDGYEQY
size: -
V: TRBV7-9

CDR3: ASSVGGQNFYNEQF
size: -
V: TRBV25-1